This T cell receptor beta chain was identified during a study of identical twins. Study observations and caveats: There were fewer insertions in abundant cord blood beta clonotypes, but memory repertoires showed no such pattern.

TCRdb redid the calling of the 5' RACE reads with MiXCR, one entry per CDR3 protein. This sample yields just under 550,000 distinct CDR3 sequences, of which nearly 15% are seen a single time; roughly 0.44% belongs to the top ten. This CDR3 is built from 15 residues. Germline CDR1 is SQVTM and CDR2 is ANQGSEA. This clonotype showed up just once. Its antigen is not known. A much larger clone lies one base from this, so it may be a read error. This sample also appeared in a second study, on yellow fever vaccine responses in identical twins.

Sequencing was performed on CD4+ T cells sorted from blood. This TCR came from a woman between 18 and 30 years old in good health. The chain uses TRBV29-1 and TRBJ2-2; perhaps TRBD2 as D (6 bases). As DNA, the CDR3 is TGCAGCGTTGTGACTAGTGCTACGAACACCGGGGAGCCGTTTTTT. Residues: CSVVTSATNTGEPFF.